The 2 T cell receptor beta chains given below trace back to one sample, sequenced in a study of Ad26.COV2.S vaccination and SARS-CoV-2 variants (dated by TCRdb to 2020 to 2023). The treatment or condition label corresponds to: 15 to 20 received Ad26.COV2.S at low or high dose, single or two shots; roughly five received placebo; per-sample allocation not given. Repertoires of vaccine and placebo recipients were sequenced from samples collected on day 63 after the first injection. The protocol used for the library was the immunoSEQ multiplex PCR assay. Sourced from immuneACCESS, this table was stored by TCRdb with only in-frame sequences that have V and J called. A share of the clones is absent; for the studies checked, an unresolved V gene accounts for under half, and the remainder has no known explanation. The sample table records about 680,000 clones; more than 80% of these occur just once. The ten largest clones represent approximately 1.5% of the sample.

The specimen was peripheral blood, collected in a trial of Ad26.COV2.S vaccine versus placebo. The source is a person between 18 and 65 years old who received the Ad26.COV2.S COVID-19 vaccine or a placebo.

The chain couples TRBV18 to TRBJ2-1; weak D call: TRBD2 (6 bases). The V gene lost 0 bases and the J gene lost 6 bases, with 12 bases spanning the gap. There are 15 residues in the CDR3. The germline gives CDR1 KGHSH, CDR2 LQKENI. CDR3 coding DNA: TGTGCCAGCTCACCACCGAACGGGAGAGGCAATGAGCAGTTCTTC. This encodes CASSPPNGRGNEQFF.

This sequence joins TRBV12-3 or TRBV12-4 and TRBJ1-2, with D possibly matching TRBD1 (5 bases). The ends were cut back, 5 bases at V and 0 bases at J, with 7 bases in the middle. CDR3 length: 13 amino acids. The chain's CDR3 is CASSMGPNYGYTF. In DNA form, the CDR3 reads TGTGCCAGCAGTATGGGGCCTAACTATGGCTACACCTTC.